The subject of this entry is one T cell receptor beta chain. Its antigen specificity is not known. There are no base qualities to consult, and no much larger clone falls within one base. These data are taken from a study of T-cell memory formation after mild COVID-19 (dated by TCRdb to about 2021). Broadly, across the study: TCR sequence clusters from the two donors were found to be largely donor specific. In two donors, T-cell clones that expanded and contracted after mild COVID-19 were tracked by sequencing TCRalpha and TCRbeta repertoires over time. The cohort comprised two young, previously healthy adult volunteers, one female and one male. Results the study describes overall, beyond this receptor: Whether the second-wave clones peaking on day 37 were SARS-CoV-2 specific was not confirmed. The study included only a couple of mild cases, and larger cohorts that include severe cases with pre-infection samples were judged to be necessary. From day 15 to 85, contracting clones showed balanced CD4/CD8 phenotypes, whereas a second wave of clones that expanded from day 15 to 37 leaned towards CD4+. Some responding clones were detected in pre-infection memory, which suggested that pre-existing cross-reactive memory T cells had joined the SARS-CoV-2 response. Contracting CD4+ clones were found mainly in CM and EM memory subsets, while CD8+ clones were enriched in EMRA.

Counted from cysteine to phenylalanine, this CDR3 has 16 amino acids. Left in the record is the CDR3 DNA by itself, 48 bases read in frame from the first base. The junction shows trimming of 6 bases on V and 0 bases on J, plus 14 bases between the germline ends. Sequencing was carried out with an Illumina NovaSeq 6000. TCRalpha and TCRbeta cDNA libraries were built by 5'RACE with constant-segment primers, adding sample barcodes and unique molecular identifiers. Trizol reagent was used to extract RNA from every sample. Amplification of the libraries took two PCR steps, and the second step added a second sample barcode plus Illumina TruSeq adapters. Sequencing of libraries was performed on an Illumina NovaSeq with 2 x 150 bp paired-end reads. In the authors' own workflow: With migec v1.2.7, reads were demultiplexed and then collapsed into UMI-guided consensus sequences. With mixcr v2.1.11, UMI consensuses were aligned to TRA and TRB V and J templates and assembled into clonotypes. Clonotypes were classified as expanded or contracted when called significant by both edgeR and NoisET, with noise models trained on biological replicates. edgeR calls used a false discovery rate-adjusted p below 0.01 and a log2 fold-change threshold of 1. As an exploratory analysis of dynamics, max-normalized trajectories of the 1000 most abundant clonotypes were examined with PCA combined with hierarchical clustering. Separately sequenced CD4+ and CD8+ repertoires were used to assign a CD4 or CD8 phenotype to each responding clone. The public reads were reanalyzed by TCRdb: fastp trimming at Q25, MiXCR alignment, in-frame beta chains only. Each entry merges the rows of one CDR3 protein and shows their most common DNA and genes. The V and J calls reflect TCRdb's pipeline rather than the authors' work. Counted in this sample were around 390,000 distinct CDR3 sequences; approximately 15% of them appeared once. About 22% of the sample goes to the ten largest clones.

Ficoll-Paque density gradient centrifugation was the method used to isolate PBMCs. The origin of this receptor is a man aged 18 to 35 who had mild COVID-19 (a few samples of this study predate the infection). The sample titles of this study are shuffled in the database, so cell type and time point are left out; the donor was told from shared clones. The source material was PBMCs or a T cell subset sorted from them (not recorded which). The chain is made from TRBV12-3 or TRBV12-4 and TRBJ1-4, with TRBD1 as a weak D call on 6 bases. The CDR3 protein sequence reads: CASRRETGTTNEKLFF. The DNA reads TGTGCCAGCAGGAGAGAAACAGGGACAACTAATGAAAAACTGTTTTTT.